The entry below gives a single T cell receptor (beta chain) sequence along with its context. Peripheral blood came from all dose cohorts at three timepoints. The sample is drawn from a study of OX40 agonist ivuxolimab in advanced cancers. Study-wide background: Patients treated during dose escalation were battling hepatocellular carcinoma, melanoma, renal cell or head and neck cancer.

The CDR3 is made up of 11 amino acids. Per germline, CDR1 MNHEY and CDR2 SMNVEV (reference sequence). V gave up 7 bases and J gave up 7 bases, with 10 bases separating them. Assay used: immunoSEQ multiplex PCR; TCRdb lists only in-frame clones, some missing. Seen here are fewer than 30,000 clones, just under 75% observed once, and the top ten hold around 19%. This TCR derives from an adult with an advanced solid tumor such as melanoma, head and neck, liver or kidney cancer. The chain has TRBV27 and TRBJ2-5; D not certain. Material: CD4+ or CD8+ T cells sorted from blood, obtained in a trial of the OX40 agonist ivuxolimab. CDR3 residues: CASNTFGTQYF. DNA of the CDR3: TGTGCCAGCAATACATTCGGGACCCAGTACTTC.